The 21 T cell receptor beta chains below were found in one sample sequenced in a study of shared clonotypes between healthy human individuals. The data were produced by immunoSEQ multiplex PCR, yet TCRdb's version contains in-frame clones alone and is incomplete. The data contain 2,500,000 or so clones, roughly 93% of them seen just once; the ten biggest clones take up about 0.34%. Material for sequencing was naive CD4+ T cells from PBMCs. Indicated subset: CD45RA+ positively selected. These receptors came from a man younger than 30 in good health. Some clones in this sample may be carry-over from other donors' samples.

The rearrangement joins TRBV5-1 to TRBJ2-5; 7 bases are shared with TRBD1. This CDR3 region has 16 residues. Germline values: CDR1 SGHRS, CDR2 YFSETQ. With 3 bases clipped from V and 5 bases from J, the junction kept 13 bases outside the gene matches. The chain's CDR3 is CASSSTGAAIRETQYF. The CDR3 DNA reads as TGCGCCAGCAGCTCAACAGGGGCGGCTATCAGGGAGACCCAGTACTTC.

A note on this clone: Other DNA sequences in the same sample also yield this CDR3. The CDR3 reads CASSLGLDQPQHF. The CDR3 nucleotides read TGTGCCAGCAGCTTAGGTTTGGATCAGCCCCAGCATTTT. This chain uses TRBV7-8 with TRBJ1-5; no definite D call. CDR1 is SGHVS and CDR2 is FQNEAQ in the germline V gene. The V end was cut by 1 base, the J end by 5 bases, with 6 bases between. CDR3 size: 13 residues.

The V call is TRBV7-9, the J call TRBJ2-3; the D gene is possibly TRBD1 (6 bases). V gave up 4 bases and J gave up 5 bases, with 13 bases separating them. The CDR3 consists of 14 residues. Germline V gene sequence: CDR1 SEHNR, CDR2 FQNEAQ (reference sequence). CDR3 in DNA: TGTGCCAGCAGCTCACAGGGTGTAGGAGATACGCAGTATTTT. It specifies CASSSQGVGDTQYF.

CDR3 residues: CASSQSLRGKREDQPQHF. The DNA of the CDR3 is TGCGCCAGCAGTCAATCTCTCAGGGGAAAGAGGGAGGATCAGCCCCAGCATTTT. This sequence joins TRBV23-1 and TRBJ1-5; a weak D match, TRBD1 (6 bases). Being an ORF, TRBV23-1 has a function that is uncertain. The V and J ends lost 0 bases and 5 bases respectively, with 20 bases between them. The length of the CDR3 is 18 residues.

The genes are TRBV2 and TRBJ2-5; D gene ambiguous. There are 11 residues in the CDR3. Germline lookup yields CDR1 SNHLY and CDR2 FYNNEI. V was cut by 7 bases and J by 1 base, with 4 bases left in between. CDR3: CASKFQETQYF. In DNA, the CDR3 is TGTGCCAGCAAGTTCCAAGAGACCCAGTACTTC.

The V call is TRBV5-6, the J call TRBJ2-5; 11 bases align to TRBD2. Germline CDR1 reads SGHDT; CDR2 reads YYEEEE. The CDR3 contains 18 residues. With 4 bases clipped from V and 7 bases from J, the junction kept 18 bases outside the gene matches. CDR3 sequence: CASSRGSLTSGSRGTQYF. The DNA of the CDR3 is TGTGCCAGCAGCCGGGGTTCTTTAACTAGCGGGAGCCGGGGGACCCAGTACTTC.

The chain has TRBV7-2 and TRBJ1-6; D unresolved. This CDR3 is 14 amino acids long. The V gene's germline CDR1 is SGHTA and CDR2 FQGNSA. V lost 6 bases, J lost 10 bases, and 16 bases lay in between. CDR3 residues: CASRPTVLMSPLHF. In DNA, the CDR3 is TGTGCCAGCAGACCCACGGTCTTGATGTCACCCCTCCACTTT. Based on the CDR3 plus reference TRBV7-2 and TRBJ1-6, the full variable domain is GAGVSQSPSNKVTEKGKDVELRCDPISGHTALYWYRQSLGQGLEFLIYFQGNSAPDKSGLPSDRFSAERTGGSVSTLTIQRTQQEDSAVYLCASRPTVLMSPLHFGNGTRLTVT.

In regard to this clone: The same CDR3 arises from other DNA sequences in this sample as well. DNA of the CDR3: TGTGCCAGCAGTTACCGGACAGGGTCCTACGAGCAGTACTTC. Its protein is CASSYRTGSYEQYF. The chain uses TRBV6-6 and TRBJ2-7; 8 nucleotides agree with TRBD1. The CDR3 is 14 amino acids. Germline V gene sequence: CDR1 MNHNY, CDR2 SVGAGI (reference sequence). Germline trimming cut 2 bases from V and 1 base from J; bases unmatched to any gene: 1.

This chain uses TRBV19 with TRBJ1-3; D not certain. The CDR3 has 12 residues. Germline-derived CDR1 and CDR2 are LNHDA and SQIVND (reference sequence). Trimming took off 5 bases at V and 1 base at J, with 3 bases between the two ends. The CDR3 region is CASSYSGNTIYF. CDR3 DNA: TGTGCCAGTAGTTATTCTGGAAACACCATATATTTT.

CDR3 sequence reads: CASSPGQPYIQYF. DNA for the CDR3: TGTGCCAGCAGCCCGGGACAGCCCTACATTCAGTACTTC. The chain links TRBV28 to TRBJ2-4; 7 bases are a match to TRBD1. CDR1 and CDR2 from the germline V gene are MDHEN and SYDVKM. Losses at the gene ends were 6 bases for V and 8 bases for J; bases not matched to a gene: 7. CDR3 length: 13 residues.

V is TRBV4-1 and J is TRBJ2-2, with 7 bases lining up with TRBD2. There are 15 residues in the CDR3. J gave up 5 bases and V 8 bases, and 11 bases lay outside the gene matches. Per germline, CDR1 MGHRA and CDR2 YSYEKL. CDR3 DNA: TGCGCCAGCCGCCGGGTGGGGGGGAGGACCGGGGAGCTGTTTTTT. It encodes CASRRVGGRTGELFF.

This rearrangement joins TRBV5-4 to TRBJ2-7; D is unresolved. Germline V lookup: CDR1 SGHNT, CDR2 YYREEE (reference sequence). The V end lost 5 bases, the J end lost 3 bases, and 6 bases lay between the germline ends. CDR3 length: 11 amino acids. The CDR3 coding sequence is TGTGCCAGCAGTACTAACTACGAGCAGTACTTC. Translation gives CASSTNYEQYF.

The chain uses TRBV6-1 and TRBJ1-2; TRBD1 might be the D (6 bases). V lost 5 bases and J 4 bases, leaving 11 bases between the germline ends. CDR1 MNHNS and CDR2 SASEGT come from the germline V gene. CDR3 length: 13 amino acids. The CDR3 region has the DNA TGTGCCAGCAGTCTAGGACAGATCTATGGCTACACCTTC. Translation gives CASSLGQIYGYTF.

V is TRBV4-2 and J is TRBJ2-3; the match to TRBD2 covers 8 bases. The ends lost 4 bases at V and 6 bases at J; junction bases unmatched: 12. CDR1 is LGHNA and CDR2 is YNFKEQ in the germline V gene. CDR3 length equals 16 residues. The CDR3 spells CASSPGRALGTDTQYF. The CDR3 DNA reads as TGTGCCAGCAGCCCCGGGAGGGCCCTAGGAACGGATACGCAGTATTTT.

The chain links TRBV4-1 to TRBJ2-3, with 7 nucleotides matching TRBD2. The CDR3 is 17 amino acids. The germline V gene encodes CDR1 MGHRA and CDR2 YSYEKL. V shed 0 bases, J shed 6 bases, and the junction held 12 bases outside the gene matches. CDR3 sequence (DNA): TGCGCCAGCAGCCAAGAAGGTGGACTAGGGGAGCAGGATACGCAGTATTTT. Protein: CASSQEGGLGEQDTQYF.

This clone is a singleton in its sample. The sample holds other DNA sequences that translate to the same CDR3. The chain recombines TRBV18 with TRBJ2-2; the match to TRBD1 covers 7 bases. The length of the CDR3 is 15 residues. The ends lost 3 bases at V and 2 bases at J; junction bases unmatched: 3. Germline CDR1 KGHSH, CDR2 LQKENI. This CDR3 is CASSPGQANTGELFF. Here the CDR3 DNA reads TGTGCCAGCTCACCTGGACAGGCCAACACCGGGGAGCTGTTTTTT. The complete variable domain, with remaining parts taken from reference TRBV18 and TRBJ2-2, reads NAGVMQNPRHLVRRRGQEARLRCSPMKGHSHVYWYRQLPEEGLKFMVYLQKENIIDESGMPKERFSAEFPKEGPSILRIQQVVRGDSAAYFCASSPGQANTGELFFGEGSRLTVL.

This clone was detected only a few times. The rearrangement uses TRBV2 and TRBJ2-5; D might be TRBD1 (5 bases). CDR1 and CDR2 from the germline V gene are SNHLY and FYNNEI. Trimming took 4 bases from V and 4 from J, leaving 10 bases between them. The length of the CDR3 is 13 residues. The CDR3 bases are TGTGCCAGCAGTGTAAGGGGCCCAGAGACCCAGTACTTC. Its translation: CASSVRGPETQYF.

V and J are TRBV4-1 and TRBJ1-6, with a tentative D call TRBD1 (5 bases). Trimming stripped 2 bases from V and 0 bases from J, with 26 bases between. In germline, CDR1 is MGHRA, CDR2 YSYEKL. The length of the CDR3 is 22 residues. The CDR3 DNA follows: TGCGCCAGCAGCCAATTCAAATCGGCGGGACGGGCCACAAGCTCCTATAATTCACCCCTCCACTTT. It translates to CASSQFKSAGRATSSYNSPLHF.

V is TRBV7-2 and J is TRBJ1-1, with a tentative D call TRBD1 (5 bases). The CDR3 length is 14 residues. V gave up 5 bases and J gave up 5 bases, with 15 bases separating them. Germline values: CDR1 SGHTA, CDR2 FQGNSA. The CDR3 DNA is TGTGCCAGCAGCCCCGGAGAGGGGCCGACTGAAGCTTTCTTT. Translated, it gives CASSPGEGPTEAFF.

The chain has TRBV14 and TRBJ1-2; D is uncertain. Germline CDR1 and CDR2: SGHDN and FVKESK. The CDR3 consists of 14 residues. Trimming left V 2 bases short and J 3 bases short, with 10 bases between. The CDR3 loop is CASSQRLSDYGYTF. DNA of the CDR3: TGTGCCAGCAGCCAAAGGCTTTCCGACTATGGCTACACCTTC.

The chain employs TRBV29-1 and TRBJ2-5, with 7 nucleotides matching TRBD2. Germline V gives CDR1 SQVTM, CDR2 ANQGSEA. V trimming: 4 bases; J trimming: 5 bases; junction bases outside the gene matches: 19. The CDR3 length is 17 residues. This CDR3 reads CSVVLRWDGRPWETQYF. The CDR3, as DNA: TGCAGCGTTGTATTGAGGTGGGACGGGAGGCCCTGGGAGACCCAGTACTTC.